A selection of T cell receptor beta chains follows, all from one sample in a study of blood T cells in healthy people across ages. TCRdb re-analysed the 5' RACE reads in MiXCR, keeping a single row per CDR3 protein. Of about 830,000 distinct CDR3 sequences in the sample, roughly 50% were seen once. The sequenced sample was blood. These receptor sequences come from a man younger than 40 in good health. The CDR3 runs from the conserved cysteine through the conserved F or W. The D gene is left open where the match is weak. A clone size is listed for some rows: how often the clone was seen (once, few, many), or a class if it is expanded.

V: TRBV6-6; size: NA; D: NA; J: TRBJ2-5; DNA: NA; CDR3: CASSSQVGQGAETRYF
V: TRBV6-2/TRBV6-3; size: NA; D: NA; J: TRBJ2-1; DNA: TGTGCCAGCAGTTACCCGGGTACACTAAATGAGCAGTTCTTC; CDR3: CASSYPGTLNEQFF
V: TRBV7-2; size: NA; D: NA; J: TRBJ2-5; DNA: TGTGCCAGCAGCATGGGACCGCGCGGAGAGACCCAGTACTTC; CDR3: CASSMGPRGETQYF
V: TRBV27; size: NA; D: TRBD2; J: TRBJ2-3; DNA: TGTGCCAGCAGTCCCATCCCGGCAGCGGGGTTCACAGATACGCAGTATTTT; CDR3: CASSPIPAAGFTDTQYF
V: TRBV5-1; size: NA; D: NA; J: TRBJ1-5; DNA: TGCGCCAGCAGCTTAATCGGGGCCCGGAATCAGCCCCAGCATTTT; CDR3: CASSLIGARNQPQHF
V: TRBV11-2; size: few; D: NA; J: TRBJ2-3; DNA: TGTGCCAGCAGCTTAATGGGGGCCGAGACAGATACGCAGTATTTT; CDR3: CASSLMGAETDTQYF
V: TRBV20-1; size: NA; D: TRBD2; J: TRBJ2-1; DNA: TGCAGTGCTAGGATTAGCGGGAGGCTGAATGAGCAGTTCTTC; CDR3: CSARISGRLNEQFF
V: TRBV5-1; size: NA; D: NA; J: TRBJ2-5; DNA: TGCGCCAGCAGCCTGGAACTAACAGGGTTAGAGACCCAGTACTTC; CDR3: CASSLELTGLETQYF
V: TRBV7-9; size: NA; D: NA; J: TRBJ2-1; DNA: TGTGCCAGCAGCTTAGTCGGCGGGATAGGTGAGCAGTTCTTC; CDR3: CASSLVGGIGEQFF
V: TRBV7-8; size: NA; D: NA; J: TRBJ1-2; DNA: TGTGCCAGCAGCTTACAATCGGGGGGAACCTATGGCTACACCTTC; CDR3: CASSLQSGGTYGYTF
V: TRBV7-9; size: NA; D: NA; J: TRBJ2-1; DNA: TGTGCCAGCAGCCCGGACAGACTCTCCTACAATGAGCAGTTCTTC; CDR3: CASSPDRLSYNEQFF
V: TRBV18; size: NA; D: NA; J: TRBJ1-1; DNA: TGTGCCAGCTCACCCCTCCCCACTGAAGCTTTCTTT; CDR3: CASSPLPTEAFF
V: TRBV29-1; size: many; D: NA; J: TRBJ1-2; DNA: TGCAGCGTCGGGACGGGGGAGCGCTATGGCTACACCTTC; CDR3: CSVGTGERYGYTF
V: TRBV2; size: NA; D: NA; J: TRBJ2-5; DNA: TGTGCCAGCCTTAGTAGGACACCTAAAGAGACCCAGTACTTC; CDR3: CASLSRTPKETQYF
V: TRBV11-2; size: few; D: NA; J: TRBJ2-1; DNA: TGTGCCAGCAGCGCCACATCGGTAGCGAGCGAGCAGTTCTTC; CDR3: CASSATSVASEQFF
V: TRBV4-3; size: few; D: TRBD2; J: TRBJ2-1; DNA: TGCGCCAGCAGCCAAGCCGGGACTAGCGGGAGCAATGAGCAGTTCTTC; CDR3: CASSQAGTSGSNEQFF
V: TRBV6-2/TRBV6-3; size: NA; D: TRBD1; J: TRBJ1-5; DNA: TGTGCCAGCAGTCAAAGACAGGGACTGCAAAAAAGTAATCAGCCCCAGCATTTT; CDR3: CASSQRQGLQKSNQPQHF
V: TRBV5-1; size: NA; D: NA; J: TRBJ2-3; DNA: TGCGCCAGCAGCTTGGTGAGGGGGGCGACAGATACGCAGTATTTT; CDR3: CASSLVRGATDTQYF
V: TRBV6-2/TRBV6-3; size: NA; D: TRBD1; J: TRBJ1-1; DNA: TGTGCCAGCACCCAGGGGGGCCGAGGGAACACTGAAGCTTTCTTT; CDR3: CASTQGGRGNTEAFF
V: TRBV27; size: NA; D: TRBD1; J: TRBJ2-7; DNA: TGTGCCAGCAGTCCGTCTCCGAGGGACAGGAGGTCCTACGAGCAGTACTTC; CDR3: CASSPSPRDRRSYEQYF
V: TRBV2; size: few; D: NA; J: TRBJ2-5; DNA: TGTGCCAGCAGTGACGGAGGCGAGACCCAGTACTTC; CDR3: CASSDGGETQYF
V: TRBV3-1; size: once; D: TRBD1; J: TRBJ2-4; DNA: TGTGCCAGCCAAAGACAGGGGGCTCATGAGCAGTACTTC; CDR3: CASQRQGAHEQYF
V: TRBV2; size: NA; D: TRBD1; J: TRBJ2-7; DNA: TGTGCCAGCAGCCGGGACAGGTACTCCTACGAGCAGTACTTC; CDR3: CASSRDRYSYEQYF
V: TRBV29-1; size: NA; D: TRBD1; J: TRBJ2-5; DNA: TGCAGCGCCAACCGACAGGGCGTCGAGACCCTGTACTTC; CDR3: CSANRQGVETLYF
V: TRBV6-4; size: NA; D: NA; J: TRBJ2-5; DNA: TGTGCCAGCAGTGACGCGGCAGAGACCCAGTACTTC; CDR3: CASSDAAETQYF
V: TRBV6-2/TRBV6-3; size: NA; D: NA; J: TRBJ2-5; DNA: TGTGCCAGCAGTGCCCTAGGGGACAATGAGCAGTACTTC; CDR3: CASSALGDNEQYF
V: TRBV9; size: once; D: NA; J: TRBJ2-5; DNA: TGTGCCAGCAGCGTAGGTTCTGAGCGGTACTTC; CDR3: CASSVGSERYF
V: TRBV12-3/TRBV12-4; size: NA; D: NA; J: TRBJ2-7; DNA: TGTGCCAGCGCGAGAGACGAGGAGAACGAGCAGTACTTC; CDR3: CASARDEENEQYF
V: TRBV4-2; size: once; D: TRBD1; J: TRBJ1-4; DNA: TGTGCCAGCAGCCCGACAGGGCGGAATGAAAAACTGTTTTTT; CDR3: CASSPTGRNEKLFF
V: TRBV2; size: NA; D: NA; J: TRBJ1-5; DNA: TGTGCCAGCAGCTTCGACAGGTACAGCAATCAGCCCCAGCATTTT; CDR3: CASSFDRYSNQPQHF
V: TRBV18; size: NA; D: NA; J: TRBJ2-7; DNA: TGTGCCAGCTCGTCCAACGGCGAGCAGTACTTC; CDR3: CASSSNGEQYF
V: TRBV6-6; size: NA; D: TRBD1; J: TRBJ2-5; DNA: TGTGCCAGCAGTTCCCCGGACAGGGGGAAAGAGACCCAGTACTTC; CDR3: CASSSPDRGKETQYF
V: TRBV11-2; size: NA; D: TRBD2; J: TRBJ2-1; DNA: TGTGCCAGCCTCCCGGGGGGGGGCAATGAGCGGTACTTC; CDR3: CASLPGGGNERYF
V: TRBV6-2/TRBV6-3; size: NA; D: NA; J: TRBJ1-2; DNA: TGTGCCAGCAGTTACGAGCGCTATGGCTACACCTTC; CDR3: CASSYERYGYTF
V: TRBV29-1; size: few; D: NA; J: TRBJ2-7; DNA: TGCAGCGTGACACCAACAGGGACCGACTACGAGCAGTACTTC; CDR3: CSVTPTGTDYEQYF
V: TRBV4-3; size: NA; D: NA; J: TRBJ1-4; DNA: TGCGCCAGCAGCCAGAAATGGAAGACGGGAGCAGATGAAAAACTGTTTTTT; CDR3: CASSQKWKTGADEKLFF
V: TRBV7-9; size: once; D: TRBD1; J: TRBJ2-7; DNA: TGTGCCAGCAGCTTCCTGGACAGGGACTACGAGCAGTACTTC; CDR3: CASSFLDRDYEQYF
V: TRBV29-1; size: NA; D: TRBD2; J: TRBJ2-7; DNA: TGCAGCGTTGAACTAGCGGGGAGCTCCTACGAGCAGTACTTC; CDR3: CSVELAGSSYEQYF
V: TRBV7-2; size: few; D: NA; J: TRBJ2-1; DNA: TGTGCCAGCAGCTTGAAAGCGGCTACCTACAATGAGCAGTTCTTC; CDR3: CASSLKAATYNEQFF
V: TRBV20-1; size: NA; D: TRBD1; J: TRBJ1-1; DNA: TGCAGTGCGACACGGACAGGTTGGAATGAAGCTTTCTTT; CDR3: CSATRTGWNEAFF
V: TRBV10-3; size: NA; D: NA; J: TRBJ1-1; DNA: TGTGCCATCAAGGGCGTGGGAGGCGCTGAAGCTTTCTTT; CDR3: CAIKGVGGAEAFF
V: TRBV4-3; size: NA; D: NA; J: TRBJ2-1; DNA: TGCGCCAGCAGCCAAGATAAGACACGATACAATGAGCAGTTCTTC; CDR3: CASSQDKTRYNEQFF
V: TRBV6-6; size: NA; D: TRBD1; J: TRBJ2-1; DNA: TGTGCCAGCACCCCACGGGACAGGGGCAATGAGCAGTTCTTC; CDR3: CASTPRDRGNEQFF
V: TRBV12-3/TRBV12-4; size: NA; D: NA; J: TRBJ2-1; DNA: TGTGCCAGCAGTCCAACGTGGGGTTATGAGCAGTTCTTC; CDR3: CASSPTWGYEQFF
V: TRBV20-1; size: NA; D: NA; J: TRBJ1-1; DNA: TGCAGTGCTAGAGGAGAGACTGAAGCTTTCTTT; CDR3: CSARGETEAFF
V: TRBV7-2; size: few; D: TRBD2; J: TRBJ2-7; DNA: TGTGCCAGCAGCGATGAAATGGGACTAGCGGGAGTTCCCTCCTACGAGCAGTACTTC; CDR3: CASSDEMGLAGVPSYEQYF
V: TRBV13; size: NA; D: TRBD1; J: TRBJ1-1; DNA: TGTGCCAGCAGCGACAGGACAGGGAGTAGGAACACTGAAGCTTTCTTT; CDR3: CASSDRTGSRNTEAFF
V: TRBV20-1; size: NA; D: NA; J: TRBJ2-7; DNA: TGCAGTGCTAGATTTCTTAACCTCAATCCCTACGAGCAGTACTTC; CDR3: CSARFLNLNPYEQYF
V: TRBV28; size: few; D: TRBD1; J: TRBJ2-7; DNA: TGTGCCAGCAGTGAATCGACAGGGGATCAGTACTTC; CDR3: CASSESTGDQYF
V: TRBV7-2; size: NA; D: NA; J: TRBJ2-3; DNA: TGTGCCAGCAGCTTAAATCGGCTAGAGAGCACAGATACGCAGTATTTT; CDR3: CASSLNRLESTDTQYF
V: TRBV4-2; size: NA; D: NA; J: TRBJ1-2; DNA: TGTGCCAGCAGCCAAGATCTAGAGGGCCGGGACTATGGCTACACCTTC; CDR3: CASSQDLEGRDYGYTF
V: TRBV5-1; size: many; D: TRBD2; J: TRBJ2-7; DNA: TGCGCCAGCAGCTTTGGGACTAGCGGGAGGGGCTACGAGCAGTACTTC; CDR3: CASSFGTSGRGYEQYF
V: TRBV29-1; size: NA; D: TRBD1; J: TRBJ2-2; DNA: TGCAGCGCGACAGGGAATTGGAAGACCGGGGAGCTGTTTTTT; CDR3: CSATGNWKTGELFF
V: TRBV7-8; size: NA; D: TRBD1; J: TRBJ1-4; DNA: TGTGCCAGCAGGGAGGGACAGTGGGCACAACTGTTTTTT; CDR3: CASREGQWAQLFF
V: TRBV12-3/TRBV12-4; size: few; D: TRBD1; J: TRBJ2-5; DNA: TGTGCCAGCAGTTCGGGACAGGCGGAGACCCAGTACTTC; CDR3: CASSSGQAETQYF